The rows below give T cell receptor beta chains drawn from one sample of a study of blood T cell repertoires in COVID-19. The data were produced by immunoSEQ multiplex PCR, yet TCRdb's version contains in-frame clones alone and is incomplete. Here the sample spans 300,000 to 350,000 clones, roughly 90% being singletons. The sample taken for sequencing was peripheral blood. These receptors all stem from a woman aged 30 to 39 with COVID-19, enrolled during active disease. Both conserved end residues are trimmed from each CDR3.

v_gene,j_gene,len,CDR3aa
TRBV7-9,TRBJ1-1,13,ASSPILGGDTEAF
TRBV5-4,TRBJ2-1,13,ASSLPRGIYNEQF
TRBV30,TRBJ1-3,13,AWREPGVSGNTIY
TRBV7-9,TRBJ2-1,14,ASSLGLAGVSNEQF
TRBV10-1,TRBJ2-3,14,ASSESRPSRTDTQY
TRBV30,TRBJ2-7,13,AWSGRGFSSYEQY
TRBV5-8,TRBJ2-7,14,ASSLLTSGSSYEQY
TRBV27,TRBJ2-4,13,ASSPRDRVVNIQY
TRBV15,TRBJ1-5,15,ATSRDGRGVGNQPQH
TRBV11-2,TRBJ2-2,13,ASSSLGGGPGELF
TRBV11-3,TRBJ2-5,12,ASSATDGEGTQY
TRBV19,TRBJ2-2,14,ASKRVAGGDTGELF
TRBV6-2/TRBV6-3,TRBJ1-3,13,ASSTGASSGNTIY
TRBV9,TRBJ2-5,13,ASSVGASGSETQY
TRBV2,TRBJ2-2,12,ASSEETTAGELF
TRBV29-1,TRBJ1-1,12,SGLGQGMNTEAF
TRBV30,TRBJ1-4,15,AWSVSALDRRNEKLF
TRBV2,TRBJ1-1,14,ASSVQGSKKNTEAF
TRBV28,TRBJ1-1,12,ASTSFAENTEAF
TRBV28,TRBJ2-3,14,ASSSPGLAGTDTQY
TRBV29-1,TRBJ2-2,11,SVETQSAGELF
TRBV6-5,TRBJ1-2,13,ASSSNLQGAGGYT
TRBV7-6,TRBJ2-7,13,ASSPTSGTSYEQY
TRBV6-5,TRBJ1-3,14,ASSSGPTGWRNTIY
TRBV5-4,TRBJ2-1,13,ASSLDGGAYNEQF
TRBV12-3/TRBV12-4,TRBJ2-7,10,ASSPVAYEQY
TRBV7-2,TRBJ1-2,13,ASSLRTGRLEGYT
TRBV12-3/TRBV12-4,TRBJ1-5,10,ASSSDKRAQH
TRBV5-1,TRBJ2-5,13,ASSLSEGVEETQY
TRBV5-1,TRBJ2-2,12,ASSQTVDTGELF
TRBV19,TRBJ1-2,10,ASSYLDYGYT
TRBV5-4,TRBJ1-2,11,ASSSGVEYGYT
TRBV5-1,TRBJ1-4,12,ASSSGQNNEKLF
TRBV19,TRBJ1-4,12,ASSSQGWAEKLF
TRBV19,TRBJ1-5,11,ASSTDRNQPQH
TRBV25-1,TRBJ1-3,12,ASSVSDSGNTIY
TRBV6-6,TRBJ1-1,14,ASSYEPGQVNTEAF
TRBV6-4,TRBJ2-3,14,ASSDGAGASTDTQY
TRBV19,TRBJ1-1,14,ASSKGTGGMNTEAF
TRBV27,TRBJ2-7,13,ASSSSGVGAYEQY
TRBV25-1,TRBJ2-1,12,ASSDQDRLNEQF
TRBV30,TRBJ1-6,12,ACRTGGLGSPLH
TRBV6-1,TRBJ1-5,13,ASSEGPGLGQPQH
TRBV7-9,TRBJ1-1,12,ASSRHGGNTEAF
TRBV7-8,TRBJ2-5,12,ASSLGLFGETQY